This record looks at one T cell receptor beta chain sequence and its context. Its matching antigen is unknown. This sample was taken from a study of follicular helper T cells after annual influenza vaccination. TCRB sequencing was done at Survey resolution level. Measured with immunoSEQ multiplex PCR; TCRdb has only the in-frame clones, and not every one. The sample yields approximately 13,000 clones, approximately 78% seen once. Noted time point: 2014-2015 season, pre-vaccination. Each time point used about 35 to 110 mL of blood. Whole-study results and caveats: Plasmablast frequency change correlated with clonality change in ICOS+CD38+ cTfh.

The CDR3 length is 16 residues. The ends lost 6 bases at V and 2 bases at J; junction bases unmatched: 2. Germline CDR1 reads ENHRY; CDR2 reads SYGVKD. This specimen was CXCR5- memory CD4+ T cells sorted from blood, taken on the day of influenza vaccination. This receptor was taken from an adult who received the influenza vaccine. V is TRBV10-3 and J is TRBJ2-1; the match to TRBD2 covers 15 bases. The DNA for the CDR3 is TGTGCCATCAGGGGACTAGCGGGGGGCACCTACAATGAGCAGTTCTTC. Translation gives CAIRGLAGGTYNEQFF.